Listed here are 15 T cell receptor beta chains from one sample, sequenced in a study of beta chain features in type 1 diabetes. General study points: All four CD4+ subsets from Type 1 diabetes patients carried moderately but significantly shorter TCRB CDR3s.

Expressed TCRB transcripts were sequenced, since all the RNA that had been isolated was reverse transcribed. Only in-frame clones appear in the TCRdb table, and some are missing; sequencing was by immunoSEQ multiplex PCR. The profile shows about 700,000 clones, roughly 13% of them singletons. These receptors' antigens are unknown. Sequencing was carried out using naive CD4+ T cells from blood. These receptors all stem from a young man with type 1 diabetes.

The chain employs TRBV7-2 and TRBJ1-3; possibly TRBD1 for D (6 bases). Trimming cost V 6 bases and J 4 bases, with 16 bases left between them. Germline CDR1 reads SGHTA; CDR2 reads FQGNSA. The CDR3 sequence is 15 residues long. The CDR3 sequence is CASRLQGWVGNTIYF. In DNA form, the CDR3 reads TGTGCCAGCAGATTACAGGGCTGGGTGGGAAACACCATATATTTT.

The gene calls are TRBV18 and TRBJ2-3; no firm D call. There are 16 residues in the CDR3. Between the trimmed V and J ends, which lost 0 bases and 0 bases, there was a span of 10 bases. The germline V gene encodes CDR1 KGHSH and CDR2 LQKENI. CDR3 sequence: CASSPPSALSTDTQYF. The CDR3 DNA follows: TGTGCCAGCTCACCACCTTCAGCTCTTAGCACAGATACGCAGTATTTT.

V gene TRBV30 combines with J gene TRBJ1-3, with 7 bases fitting TRBD1. Trimming at V came to 3 bases and at J to 3 bases, leaving 8 bases not matched to a gene. The CDR3 is 15 amino acids. Germline assignment: CDR1 GTSNPN and CDR2 SVGIG (reference sequence). In DNA, the CDR3 is TGTGCCTGGAGGTCGGGGACAGCAGATGGAAACACCATATATTTT. This encodes CAWRSGTADGNTIYF. Filled out from reference TRBV30 and TRBJ1-3, the complete variable domain reads SQTIHQWPATLVQPVGSPLSLECTVEGTSNPNLYWYRQAAGRGLQLLFYSVGIGQISSEVPQNLSASRPQDRQFILSSKKLLLSDSGFYLCAWRSGTADGNTIYFGEGSWLTVV.

The chain couples TRBV7-2 to TRBJ2-7, with D possibly TRBD1 on 6 matching bases. Per germline, CDR1 SGHTA and CDR2 FQGNSA. The CDR3 runs 11 residues. V dropped 5 bases and J dropped 9 bases, with 11 bases sitting between them. Written as DNA, the CDR3 is TGTGCCAGCAGCGGGGGCTCGAGGCAGTACTTC. It translates to CASSGGSRQYF.

This clone was seen only a few times. This chain links TRBV30 with TRBJ2-3; 11 bases are shared with TRBD2. The CDR3 sequence is 16 residues long. J gave up 2 bases and V 3 bases, and 7 bases lay outside the gene matches. Per germline, CDR1 GTSNPN and CDR2 SVGIG (reference sequence). In nucleotides, the CDR3 is TGTGCCTGGAGCCCGGGACTAGCGGAGTTCACAGATACGCAGTATTTT. Translation gives CAWSPGLAEFTDTQYF.

V usage is TRBV7-2 and J usage is TRBJ1-1; TRBD1 matches at 7 bases. With 0 bases clipped from V and 0 bases from J, the junction kept 4 bases outside the gene matches. The CDR3 is 16 residues long. Germline assignment: CDR1 SGHTA and CDR2 FQGNSA. CDR3 coding DNA: TGTGCCAGCAGCTTAGCGCCGGGGACAGTGAACACTGAAGCTTTCTTT. Translation gives CASSLAPGTVNTEAFF.

This clone appeared a few times. The chain employs TRBV19 and TRBJ2-2; 10 bases are shared with TRBD2. V lost 6 bases, J lost 0 bases, and 4 bases stayed unmatched. In germline, CDR1 is LNHDA, CDR2 SQIVND (reference sequence). The CDR3 is 16 residues long. CDR3 region: CASRALAGANTGELFF. In DNA, the CDR3 is TGTGCCAGTAGGGCCCTAGCGGGGGCGAACACCGGGGAGCTGTTTTTT.

V gene TRBV7-9 combines with J gene TRBJ1-2, with D hard to call. CDR3 length equals 15 residues. Trimming took off 3 bases at V and 4 bases at J, with 15 bases between the two ends. Germline V gene lookup returns CDR1 SEHNR and CDR2 FQNEAQ (reference sequence). The CDR3 here is CASSLYGAPTYGYTF. CDR3 in DNA: TGTGCCAGCAGCTTGTACGGAGCGCCTACCTATGGCTACACCTTC.

This clone was detected a few times. The V call is TRBV7-6, the J call TRBJ2-3; D perhaps matches TRBD1 (5 bases). The V end lost 6 bases, the J end lost 0 bases, and 10 bases lay between the germline ends. The V gene's germline CDR1 is SGHVS and CDR2 FNYEAQ. This CDR3 has 14 residues. As DNA, the CDR3 is TGTGCCAGCAGTACAGGCCTTAGCACAGATACGCAGTATTTT. It translates to CASSTGLSTDTQYF.

The chain couples TRBV27 to TRBJ1-2; D uncertain. V lost 8 bases and J 6 bases, leaving 13 bases between the germline ends. Germline CDR1 MNHEY, CDR2 SMNVEV (reference sequence). The CDR3 consists of 12 residues. In DNA form, the CDR3 reads TGTGCCAGCCTCGGCTTGGAAAATGGCTACACCTTC. It translates to CASLGLENGYTF.

The chain links TRBV6-5 to TRBJ2-1; maybe TRBD1 (6 bases). The CDR3 is 13 amino acids. Trimming removed 8 bases at V and 4 bases at J, with 12 bases between. Germline CDR1 MNHEY, CDR2 SVGAGI. The DNA for the CDR3 is TGTGCCAGCGGGGCAGGGGCGTACAATGAGCAGTTCTTC. Protein: CASGAGAYNEQFF.

The rearrangement uses TRBV5-1 and TRBJ2-5; possibly TRBD2 for D (5 bases). The CDR3 is 12 residues long. CDR1 and CDR2 (germline): SGHRS, YFSETQ. V lost 2 bases and J 6 bases, leaving 8 bases between the germline ends. The CDR3 DNA reads TGCGCCAGCAGCTTTAGCGAGCAGACCCAGTACTTC. Residues: CASSFSEQTQYF.

The chain couples TRBV30 to TRBJ2-7; D is undetermined. This CDR3 contains 11 residues. V lost 2 bases, J lost 1 base, and 3 bases lay in between. CDR1 is GTSNPN and CDR2 is SVGIG in the germline V gene (reference sequence). Here the CDR3 reads CAWSMSYEQYF. The CDR3 DNA is TGTGCCTGGAGTATGTCCTACGAGCAGTACTTC.

The table lists this clone with a count of one. A read error may account for a junction end that differs from germline. The J gene is TRBJ1-2, the V gene TRBV15, with D possibly being TRBD1 (6 bases). This CDR3 comprises 15 residues. Germline loops: CDR1 LNHNV, CDR2 YYDKDF (reference sequence). The DNA for the CDR3 is TGTGCCACCAGCGGAGATCTGGGGGCCGTCTATGGCTACACCTTC. Translation gives CATSGDLGAVYGYTF.

The sample holds a few counts of this clone. The genes are TRBV4-2 and TRBJ2-1; TRBD2 matches at 10 bases. Germline CDR1 and CDR2: LGHNA and YNFKEQ. The J segment lost 2 bases and the V segment lost 1 base, leaving 5 bases of the junction unmatched. This CDR3 comprises 17 residues. The CDR3 region is CASSQGTSGYPYNEQFF. CDR3 bases: TGTGCCAGCAGCCAAGGGACTAGCGGTTACCCCTACAATGAGCAGTTCTTC.